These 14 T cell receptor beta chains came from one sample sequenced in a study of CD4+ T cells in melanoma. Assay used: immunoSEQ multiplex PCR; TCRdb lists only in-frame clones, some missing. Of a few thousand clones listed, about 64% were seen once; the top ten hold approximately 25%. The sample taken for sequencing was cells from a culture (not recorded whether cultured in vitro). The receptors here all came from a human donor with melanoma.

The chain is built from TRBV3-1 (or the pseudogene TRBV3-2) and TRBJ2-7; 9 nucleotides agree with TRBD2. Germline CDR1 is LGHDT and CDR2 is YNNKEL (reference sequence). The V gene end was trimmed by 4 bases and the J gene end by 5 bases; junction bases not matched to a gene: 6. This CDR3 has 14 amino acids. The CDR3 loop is CASSPRAGGNEQYF. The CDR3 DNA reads TGTGCCAGCAGCCCCCGGGCGGGGGGGAACGAGCAGTACTTC.

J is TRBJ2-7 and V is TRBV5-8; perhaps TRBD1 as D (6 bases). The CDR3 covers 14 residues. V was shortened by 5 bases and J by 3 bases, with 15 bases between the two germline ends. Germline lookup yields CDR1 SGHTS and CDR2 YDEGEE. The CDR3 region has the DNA TGTGCCAGCAGATACGACAGGTCAGTCTACGAGCAGTACTTC. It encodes CASRYDRSVYEQYF. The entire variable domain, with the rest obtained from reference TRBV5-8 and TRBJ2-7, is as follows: EAGVTQSPTHLIKTRGQQATLRCSPISGHTSVYWYQQALGLGLQFLLWYDEGEERNRGNFPPRFSGRQFPNYSSELNVNALELEDSALYLCASRYDRSVYEQYFGPGTRLTVT.

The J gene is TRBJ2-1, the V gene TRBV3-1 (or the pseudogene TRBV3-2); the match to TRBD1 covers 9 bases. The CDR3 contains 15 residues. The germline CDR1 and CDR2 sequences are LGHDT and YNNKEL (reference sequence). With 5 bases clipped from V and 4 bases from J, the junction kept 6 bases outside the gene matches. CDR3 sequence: CASSSGTGYYNEQFF. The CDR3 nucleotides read TGTGCCAGCAGCTCCGGGACAGGGTATTACAATGAGCAGTTCTTC.

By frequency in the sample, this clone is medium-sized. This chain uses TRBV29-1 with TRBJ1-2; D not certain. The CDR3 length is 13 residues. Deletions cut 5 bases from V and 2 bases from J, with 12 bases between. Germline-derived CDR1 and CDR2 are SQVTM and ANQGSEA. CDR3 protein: CSVHHSANYGYTF. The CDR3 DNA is TGCAGCGTTCACCACAGCGCCAACTATGGCTACACCTTC.

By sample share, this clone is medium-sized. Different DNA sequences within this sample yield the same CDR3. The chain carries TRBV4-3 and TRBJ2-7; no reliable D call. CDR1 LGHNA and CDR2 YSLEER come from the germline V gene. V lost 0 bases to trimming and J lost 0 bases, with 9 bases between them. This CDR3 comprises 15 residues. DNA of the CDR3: TGCGCCAGCAGCCAAGACAGTTCCCTCTCCTACGAGCAGTACTTC. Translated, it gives CASSQDSSLSYEQYF.

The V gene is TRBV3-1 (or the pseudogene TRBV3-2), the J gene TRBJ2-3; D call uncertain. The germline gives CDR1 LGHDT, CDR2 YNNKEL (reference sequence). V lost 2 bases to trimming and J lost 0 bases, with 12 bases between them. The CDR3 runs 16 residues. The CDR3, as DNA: TGTGCCAGCAGCCAACGGACCGGTGGTAGCACAGATACGCAGTATTTT. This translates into CASSQRTGGSTDTQYF.

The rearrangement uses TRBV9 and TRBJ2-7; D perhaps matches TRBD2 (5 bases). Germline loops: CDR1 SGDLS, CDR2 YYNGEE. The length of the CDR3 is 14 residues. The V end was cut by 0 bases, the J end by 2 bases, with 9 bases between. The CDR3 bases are TGTGCCAGCAGCGTAGACGGGGATACCTACGAGCAGTACTTC. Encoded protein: CASSVDGDTYEQYF.

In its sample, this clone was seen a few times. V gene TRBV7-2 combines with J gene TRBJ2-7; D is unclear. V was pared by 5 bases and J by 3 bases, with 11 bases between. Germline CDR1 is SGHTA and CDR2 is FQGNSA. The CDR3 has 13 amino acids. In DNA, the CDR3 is TGTGCCAGCAGCCCCGGTTCGGACTACGAGCAGTACTTC. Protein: CASSPGSDYEQYF.

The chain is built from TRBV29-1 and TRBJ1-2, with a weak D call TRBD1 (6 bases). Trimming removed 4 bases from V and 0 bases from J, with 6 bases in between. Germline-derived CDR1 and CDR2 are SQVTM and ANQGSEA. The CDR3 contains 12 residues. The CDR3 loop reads CSVGTANYGYTF. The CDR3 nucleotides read TGCAGCGTTGGGACAGCTAACTATGGCTACACCTTC. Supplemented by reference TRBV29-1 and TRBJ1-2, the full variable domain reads SAVISQKPSRDICQRGTSLTIQCQVDSQVTMMFWYRQQPGQSLTLIATANQGSEATYESGFVIDKFPISRPNLTFSTLTVSNMSPEDSSIYLCSVGTANYGYTFGSGTRLTVV.

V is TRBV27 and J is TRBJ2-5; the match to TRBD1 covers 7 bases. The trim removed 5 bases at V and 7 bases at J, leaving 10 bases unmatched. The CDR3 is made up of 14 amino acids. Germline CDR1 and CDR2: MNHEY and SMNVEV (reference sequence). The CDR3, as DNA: TGTGCCAGCAGTCTACAAGGACAGGTGGGGACCCAGTACTTC. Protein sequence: CASSLQGQVGTQYF.

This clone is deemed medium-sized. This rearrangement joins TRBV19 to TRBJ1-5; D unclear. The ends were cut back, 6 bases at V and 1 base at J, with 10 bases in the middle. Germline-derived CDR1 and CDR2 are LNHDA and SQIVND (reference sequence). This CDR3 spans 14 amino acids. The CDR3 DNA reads TGTGCCAGTAGATCAGAGGGAAGCAATCAGCCCCAGCATTTT. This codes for CASRSEGSNQPQHF. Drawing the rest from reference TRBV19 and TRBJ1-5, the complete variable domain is DGGITQSPKYLFRKEGQNVTLSCEQNLNHDAMYWYRQDPGQGLRLIYYSQIVNDFQKGDIAEGYSVSREKKESFPLTVTSAQKNPTAFYLCASRSEGSNQPQHFGDGTRLSIL.

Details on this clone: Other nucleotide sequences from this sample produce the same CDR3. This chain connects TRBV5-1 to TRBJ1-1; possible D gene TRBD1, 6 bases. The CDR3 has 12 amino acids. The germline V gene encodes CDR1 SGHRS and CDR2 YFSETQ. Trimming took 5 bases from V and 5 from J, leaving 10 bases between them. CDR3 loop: CASRRGQTEAFF. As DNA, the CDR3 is TGCGCCAGCAGACGCGGACAGACTGAAGCTTTCTTT.

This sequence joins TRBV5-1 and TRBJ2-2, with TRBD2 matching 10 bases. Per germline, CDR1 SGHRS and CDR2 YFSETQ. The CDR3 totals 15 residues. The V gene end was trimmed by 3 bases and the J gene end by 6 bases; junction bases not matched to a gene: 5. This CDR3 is CASSYPSGGSGELFF. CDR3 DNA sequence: TGCGCCAGCAGCTATCCTAGCGGGGGCTCCGGGGAGCTGTTTTTT.

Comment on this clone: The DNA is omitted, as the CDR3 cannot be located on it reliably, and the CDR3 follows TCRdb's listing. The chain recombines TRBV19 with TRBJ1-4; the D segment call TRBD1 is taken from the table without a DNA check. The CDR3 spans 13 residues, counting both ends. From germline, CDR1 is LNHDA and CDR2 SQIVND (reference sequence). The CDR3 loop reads CASTSDRGLRLFF.